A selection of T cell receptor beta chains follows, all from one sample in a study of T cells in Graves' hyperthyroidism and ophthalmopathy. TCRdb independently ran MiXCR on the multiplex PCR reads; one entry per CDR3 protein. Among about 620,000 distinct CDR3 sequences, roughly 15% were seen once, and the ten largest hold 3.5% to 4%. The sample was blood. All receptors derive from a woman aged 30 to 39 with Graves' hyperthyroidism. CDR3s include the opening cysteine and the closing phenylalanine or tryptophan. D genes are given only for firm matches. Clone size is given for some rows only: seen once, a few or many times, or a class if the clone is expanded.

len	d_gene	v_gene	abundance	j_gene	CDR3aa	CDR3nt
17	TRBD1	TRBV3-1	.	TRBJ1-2	CASSQEWDREAYYGYTF	TGTGCCAGCAGCCAAGAGTGGGACAGGGAGGCCTACTATGGCTACACCTTC
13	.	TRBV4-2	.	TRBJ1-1	CASSQENEEGAFF	TGTGCCAGCAGCCAAGAAAATGAGGAGGGAGCTTTCTTT
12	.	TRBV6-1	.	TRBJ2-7	CASIHSFYEQYF	TGTGCCAGCATCCACTCGTTCTACGAGCAGTACTTC
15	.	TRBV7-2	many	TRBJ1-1	CASSRPGAENTEAFF	TGTGCCAGCAGCCGGCCGGGGGCGGAGAACACTGAAGCTTTCTTT
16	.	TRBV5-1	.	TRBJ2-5	CASSPTGQTYQETQYF	TGCGCCAGCAGCCCGACTGGGCAAACGTACCAAGAGACCCAGTACTTC
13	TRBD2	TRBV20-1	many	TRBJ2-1	CSPLADLDNEQFF	TGCAGTCCGCTAGCGGACCTAGATAATGAGCAGTTCTTC
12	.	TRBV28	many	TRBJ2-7	CASSFGRYEQYF	TGTGCCAGCAGTTTTGGCCGCTACGAGCAGTACTTC
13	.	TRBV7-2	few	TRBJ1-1	CANSLEQGSEAFF	TGTGCCAACAGCTTAGAACAGGGAAGTGAAGCTTTCTTT
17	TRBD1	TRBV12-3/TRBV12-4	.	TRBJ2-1	CASSFGLGQGIYNEQFF	TGTGCCAGCAGTTTCGGTTTGGGACAGGGTATTTACAATGAGCAGTTCTTC
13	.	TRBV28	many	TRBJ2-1	CASIQLPGAEQFF	TGTGCCAGCATCCAATTACCGGGGGCAGAGCAGTTCTTC
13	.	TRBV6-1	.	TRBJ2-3	CASSRDWDGTQYF	TGTGCCAGCTCCCGAGATTGGGATGGTACGCAGTATTTT
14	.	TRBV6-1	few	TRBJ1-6	CASKASSYNSPLHF	TGTGCCAGCAAGGCGAGCTCCTATAATTCACCCCTCCACTTT
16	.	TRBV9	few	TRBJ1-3	CASSSMTRVPGNTIYF	TGTGCCAGCAGCTCCATGACCAGGGTTCCTGGAAACACCATATATTTT
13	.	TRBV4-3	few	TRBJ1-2	CASSQSQGYGYTF	TGCGCCAGCAGCCAGTCCCAGGGGTACGGCTACACCTTC
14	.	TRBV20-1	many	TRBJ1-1	CSASGQLGDTEAFF	TGCAGTGCTAGCGGACAGCTTGGGGACACTGAAGCTTTCTTT
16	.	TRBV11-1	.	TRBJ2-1	CASSSPAGWGRNEQFF	TGTGCCAGCAGCTCCCCGGCGGGATGGGGCCGTAATGAGCAGTTCTTC
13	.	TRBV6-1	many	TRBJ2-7	CASSESYSYEQYF	TGTGCCAGCAGTGAAAGTTATTCCTACGAGCAGTACTTC
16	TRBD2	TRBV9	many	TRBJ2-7	CASSVGTSGGTYEQYF	TGTGCCAGCAGCGTGGGGACTAGCGGGGGGACCTACGAGCAGTACTTC
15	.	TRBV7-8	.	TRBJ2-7	CASSPQGGQLAEQYF	TGTGCCAGCAGCCCACAAGGGGGGCAGTTGGCCGAGCAGTACTTC
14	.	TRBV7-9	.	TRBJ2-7	CASSFGLWGYEQYF	TGTGCCAGCAGCTTTGGACTATGGGGTTACGAGCAGTACTTC
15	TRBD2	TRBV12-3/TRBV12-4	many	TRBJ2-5	CASSSTGLAEETQYF	TGTGCCAGCAGCTCGACGGGACTAGCGGAAGAGACCCAGTACTTC
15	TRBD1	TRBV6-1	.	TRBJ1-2	CASTPREGALYGYTF	TGTGCCAGCACCCCCAGGGAGGGGGCTCTGTATGGCTACACCTTC
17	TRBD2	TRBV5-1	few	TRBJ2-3	CASSRGDSGSVADTQYF	TGCGCCAGCAGCCGGGGGGATAGCGGGAGCGTCGCAGATACGCAGTATTTT
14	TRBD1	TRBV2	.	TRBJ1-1	CASSDHRGRTEAFF	TGTGCCAGCAGTGACCACAGGGGAAGAACTGAAGCTTTCTTT
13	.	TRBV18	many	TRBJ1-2	CASSPRGYYGYTF	TGTGCCAGCTCACCACGGGGCTACTATGGCTACACCTTC
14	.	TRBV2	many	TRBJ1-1	CASSEGGGAAEAFF	TGTGCCAGCAGTGAAGGTGGGGGGGCGGCTGAAGCTTTCTTT
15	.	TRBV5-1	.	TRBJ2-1	CASSLEGTQENEQFF	TGCGCCAGCAGCTTGGAAGGGACACAAGAGAATGAGCAGTTCTTC
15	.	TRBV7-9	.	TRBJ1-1	CASIPGVGLNTEAFF	TGTGCCAGCATACCTGGCGTCGGCCTGAACACTGAAGCTTTCTTT
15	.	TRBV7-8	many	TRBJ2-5	CASSPNLALQETQYF	TGTGCCAGCAGCCCCAATCTAGCGTTACAAGAGACCCAGTACTTC
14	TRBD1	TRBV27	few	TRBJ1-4	CASSLTGANEKLFF	TGTGCCAGCAGTTTAACAGGGGCGAATGAAAAACTGTTTTTT
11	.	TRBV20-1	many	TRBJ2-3	CSASFADTQYF	TGCAGTGCTAGTTTCGCAGATACGCAGTATTTT
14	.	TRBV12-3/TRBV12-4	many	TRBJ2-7	CASSLSRGAHEQYF	TGTGCCAGCAGTTTAAGCAGGGGGGCGCACGAGCAGTACTTC
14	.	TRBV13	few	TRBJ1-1	CASSSTGVGTEAFF	TGTGCCAGCAGCTCCACAGGTGTGGGAACTGAAGCTTTCTTT
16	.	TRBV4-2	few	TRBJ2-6	CASSPEVSSGANVLTF	TGTGCCAGCAGCCCTGAAGTTAGCTCTGGGGCCAACGTCCTGACTTTC
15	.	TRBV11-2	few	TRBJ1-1	CASSLYIGGPTEAFF	TGTGCCAGCAGCTTATATATTGGGGGACCTACTGAAGCTTTCTTT
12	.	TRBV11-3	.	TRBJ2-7	CASSTRAYEQYF	TGTGCCAGCAGCACCCGGGCCTACGAGCAGTACTTC
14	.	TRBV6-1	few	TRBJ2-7	CASKSGAKFYEQYF	TGTGCCAGCAAATCTGGGGCTAAATTCTACGAGCAGTACTTC